These T cell receptor beta chains were read from a single sample in a study of blood T cell repertoires in COVID-19. TCRdb's copy holds only in-frame clones and misses some; the assay was immunoSEQ multiplex PCR. This table has 40,000 or so clones, 80% to 90% appearing once. Sequencing used peripheral blood. All receptors come from a human donor in a cohort sampled during active COVID-19. Both conserved end residues are part of each CDR3. The D gene is left open where the match is weak. Size is omitted from some rows. Given values are once, few, many or a class for expanded clones.

D gene,clone size,V gene,J gene,CDR3 DNA,CDR3 protein
-,-,TRBV19,TRBJ2-7,TGTGCCAGTAGTACTGGGGCAGGAACCTACGAGCAGTACTTC,CASSTGAGTYEQYF
-,-,TRBV24-1,TRBJ2-1,TGTGCCACCAGTGAGCCCCCAGGGAATGAGCAGTTCTTC,CATSEPPGNEQFF
-,-,TRBV6-1,TRBJ2-3,TGTGCCAGCAGTGAAGGAGTAGCAACAGATACGCAGTATTTT,CASSEGVATDTQYF
-,-,TRBV14,TRBJ1-2,TGTGCCAGCAGCCAAGATTGGGGGGGCTATGGCTACACCTTC,CASSQDWGGYGYTF
-,-,TRBV2,TRBJ2-3,TGTGCCAGCAGTGAGGGAAGAGGGACACTCACAGATACGCAGTATTTT,CASSEGRGTLTDTQYF
TRBD2,-,TRBV18,TRBJ2-2,TGTGCCAGCTCACGATCTAGCGGGGGAGGCACCGGGGAGCTGTTTTTT,CASSRSSGGGTGELFF
TRBD1,-,TRBV6-6,TRBJ1-2,TGTGCCAGCAACCGACAGGGGGAATACTATGGCTACACCTTC,CASNRQGEYYGYTF
TRBD1,-,TRBV9,TRBJ2-5,TGTGCCAGCAGCGTAAGGGACAGGGGTGGTCAAGAGACCCAGTACTTC,CASSVRDRGGQETQYF
-,-,TRBV10-3,TRBJ2-2,TGTGCCATCAATCCCATTCCAGGGACAGGGGAGCTGTTTTTT,CAINPIPGTGELFF
TRBD1,few,TRBV7-9,TRBJ2-2,TGTGCCAGCAGCAGGACAGGGACGCCCGGGGAGCTGTTTTTT,CASSRTGTPGELFF
TRBD1,-,TRBV5-6,TRBJ2-2,TGTGCCAGCAGCTGGGGGACAGGGAACACCGGGGAGCTGTTTTTT,CASSWGTGNTGELFF
-,-,TRBV6-1,TRBJ1-1,TGTGCCAGCAGTGAAAGAGGGCCGAACACTGAAGCTTTCTTT,CASSERGPNTEAFF
-,few,TRBV20-1,TRBJ2-1,TGCAGTGCTAGTTCTAGTCGGCGAGGCAATGAGCAGTTCTTC,CSASSSRRGNEQFF
-,-,TRBV21-1,TRBJ1-2,TGTGCCAGCAGCAAAAGGGGTAAAGGGGGTGCGTTTGGCTACACCTTC,CASSKRGKGGAFGYTF